The rows below give T cell receptor beta chains drawn from one sample of a study of blood T cell repertoires in COVID-19. TCRdb's table, derived via immunoSEQ multiplex PCR, lists solely in-frame clones and lacks some. The sample lists about 110,000 clones, about 85% seen once, with 4% to 4.5% in the top ten. Specimen: peripheral blood. The receptor source for this set is a woman aged 70-85 years with acute or convalescent COVID-19. CDR3s include the opening cysteine and the closing phenylalanine or tryptophan. D genes are given only for firm matches. Size is omitted from some rows. Given values are once, few, many or a class for expanded clones.

CDR3nt,CDR3aa,j_gene,v_gene,d_gene,abundance
TGTGCCAGCATCCTGGACGGGGACTATGGCTACACCTTC,CASILDGDYGYTF,TRBJ1-2,TRBV6-5,NA,once
TGTGCCAGCTCACCGCTACTCATGAACACTGAAGCTTTCTTT,CASSPLLMNTEAFF,TRBJ1-1,TRBV18,NA,NA
TGTGCCAGTAGTATGTTGGCCTCTGGAAACACCATATATTTT,CASSMLASGNTIYF,TRBJ1-3,TRBV19,NA,NA
TGTGCCAGCAGCTTGCGAACCCAAAGGACTAGCGGGCTCACAGATACGCAGTATTTT,CASSLRTQRTSGLTDTQYF,TRBJ2-3,TRBV7-3,TRBD2,NA
TGTGCCAGCAGCCATTTACCCCGACAGGGCCTGAACACCGGGGAGCTGTTTTTT,CASSHLPRQGLNTGELFF,TRBJ2-2,TRBV3-1/TRBV3-2,TRBD1,NA
TGTGCCTCCTCGATCGGACAGGGGAACACTGAAGCTTTCTTT,CASSIGQGNTEAFF,TRBJ1-1,TRBV7-9,TRBD1,NA
TGTGCCAGCAGTGCTATTGGGACTAGCGGGAGTATGAGAGAGACCCAGTACTTC,CASSAIGTSGSMRETQYF,TRBJ2-5,TRBV9,TRBD2,once
TGTGCCAGCAGCCAAGATCTTGACAGATATGGCTACACCTTC,CASSQDLDRYGYTF,TRBJ1-2,TRBV4-2,NA,NA
TGTGCCAGCAGCCCTTCTAGGACAGGGGGAGGAGAAAAACTGTTTTTT,CASSPSRTGGGEKLFF,TRBJ1-4,TRBV7-9,TRBD1,NA
TGTGCCAGCTCACGTACAGGGGTTGAGCAGCCCCAGCATTTT,CASSRTGVEQPQHF,TRBJ1-5,TRBV18,TRBD1,few
TGTGCCACCAGCAGAGGACTAGCGGGAGCCCAGAGCTCCTACAATGAGCAGTTCTTC,CATSRGLAGAQSSYNEQFF,TRBJ2-1,TRBV15,TRBD2,few
TGCAGCGTTGGTGGACAGGGAGGAGCGGATGTAAACATTCAGTACTTC,CSVGGQGGADVNIQYF,TRBJ2-4,TRBV29-1,TRBD1,NA
TGTGCCAGCAGCTCCTCCCGGGACAGTCACGAGCAGTACTTC,CASSSSRDSHEQYF,TRBJ2-7,TRBV7-3,TRBD1,NA
TGTGCCAGTAAGGCAGGGAAGGGAATTAATTCACCCCTCCACTTT,CASKAGKGINSPLHF,TRBJ1-6,TRBV19,NA,NA
TGTGCCAGCAGTAAACAGGGGGCGTTAAACATTCAGTACTTC,CASSKQGALNIQYF,TRBJ2-4,TRBV28,TRBD1,NA
TGCGCCAGCAGCCAAGGGACGGACTTTAATTCACCCCTCCACTTT,CASSQGTDFNSPLHF,TRBJ1-6,TRBV4-3,NA,NA
TGTGCCAGCAGTTTAAGCTCTCCCGGGGAGCTGTTTTTT,CASSLSSPGELFF,TRBJ2-2,TRBV27,NA,NA
TGTGCCAGCACCTCCGCGGGGGGCTTGGGAGGGGCCAACGTCCTGACTTTC,CASTSAGGLGGANVLTF,TRBJ2-6,TRBV5-4,TRBD2,NA
TGTGCCTGGAGGTACTACAGGGCTCGGCAGGAGCTCTCCTACGAGCAGTACTTC,CAWRYYRARQELSYEQYF,TRBJ2-7,TRBV30,NA,NA
TGTGCCAGCTCACCTTCCTTTACTAACTATGGCTACACCTTC,CASSPSFTNYGYTF,TRBJ1-2,TRBV18,NA,NA
TGTGCCAGCTCACCAGACATGGGACAGGGTGGCATTCAGTACTTC,CASSPDMGQGGIQYF,TRBJ2-4,TRBV18,TRBD1,NA
TGTGCCAGCAGCTTAGAGCTGGGACAGGGGTCTTCACCCCTCCACTTT,CASSLELGQGSSPLHF,TRBJ1-6,TRBV7-8,TRBD1,NA
TGTGCCAGCAGTTACGGGGGCTTGGTCACTGAAGCTTTCTTT,CASSYGGLVTEAFF,TRBJ1-1,TRBV6-2/TRBV6-3,NA,NA
TGCAGCGCCAGAACTAGCGGGAGGTACAATGAGCAGTTCTTC,CSARTSGRYNEQFF,TRBJ2-1,TRBV29-1,TRBD2,NA
TGTGCCAGCAGTTCTGACAGGGAAGCTTTCTTT,CASSSDREAFF,TRBJ1-1,TRBV28,NA,few
TGTGCCAGCAGCCCCCTCAAAGCGGGGGGGCGTGTTGAGCAGTTCTTC,CASSPLKAGGRVEQFF,TRBJ2-1,TRBV9,TRBD2,NA
TGTGCCTGGAGTGTGGGACAAGCGGATGAGCAGTTCTTC,CAWSVGQADEQFF,TRBJ2-1,TRBV30,NA,NA
TGTGCCAGCAGTTTCCTCGGGACAGGGGAGTACTTC,CASSFLGTGEYF,TRBJ2-7,TRBV12-3/TRBV12-4,TRBD1,NA
TGTGCCAGTAGTATCCGGGATGCCACTGAAGCTTTCTTT,CASSIRDATEAFF,TRBJ1-1,TRBV19,NA,NA
TGTGCCAGCAGCCAGGACAGGGGTAATCAGCCCCAGCATTTT,CASSQDRGNQPQHF,TRBJ1-5,TRBV7-2,TRBD1,NA
TGCGCCAGCAGCTTGGCCGGGACAGGGCTGATTTACGAGCAGTACTTC,CASSLAGTGLIYEQYF,TRBJ2-7,TRBV5-1,TRBD1,NA
TGTGCCAGCAGCGCGGGCCCACAGCCCCAGCATTTT,CASSAGPQPQHF,TRBJ1-5,TRBV7-2,NA,NA
TGTGCCAGCACCCCCGTGGGGCCGTACACTGAAGCTTTCTTT,CASTPVGPYTEAFF,TRBJ1-1,TRBV7-9,NA,NA
TGTGCCAGCAGTTTACGGGGGGGTCGCTACAATGAGCAGTTCTTC,CASSLRGGRYNEQFF,TRBJ2-1,TRBV28,TRBD2,NA
TGTGCCAGCTCACCACGGCTAGCGGGAGATGTCGAGCAGTACTTC,CASSPRLAGDVEQYF,TRBJ2-7,TRBV18,TRBD2,few
TGTGCCAGCAGTTTGGACAACCGCGAGCAGTACTTC,CASSLDNREQYF,TRBJ2-7,TRBV12-3/TRBV12-4,NA,NA